This T cell receptor (beta chain) was profiled in a study of identical twins. TCRdb analysed the 5' RACE reads with MiXCR anew, one entry per CDR3 protein. The repertoire has 600,000 to 850,000 distinct CDR3 sequences, roughly 18% of them found once; the top ten carry less than 15%. CDR1 is MNHEY, CDR2 SMNVEV, per germline (reference sequence). CDR3 length: 13 residues. The ends were cut back, 5 bases at V and 9 bases at J, with 14 bases in the middle. A further study also used this sample, focusing on T cells expressing NK-cell markers.

Sequenced material: PBMCs. V usage is TRBV27 and J usage is TRBJ2-1, with D perhaps matching TRBD1 (5 bases). This TCR came from a woman in her late teens or twenties in good health. The CDR3: CASSLGADSEQFF. CDR3 bases: TGTGCCAGCAGTCTCGGCGCTGACAGTGAGCAGTTCTTC.